Listed below are T cell receptor beta chains from one sample, sequenced in a study of shared clonotypes between healthy human individuals. Measured with immunoSEQ multiplex PCR; TCRdb has only the in-frame clones, and not every one. The data hold about 2.2 million clones, with just over 90% observed a single time. Sequencing was carried out using naive CD8+ T cells from PBMCs. Source of these receptors: a man between 18 and 35 years old in good health. Some clones in this sample may be carry-over from other donors' samples. CDR3s include the opening cysteine and the closing phenylalanine or tryptophan. D genes are given only for firm matches. Size is stated for part of the rows, as once, few or many counts, or as a class when the clone is expanded.

v_call: TRBV19
clone_size: NA
d_call: NA
j_call: TRBJ1-3
cdr3_nt: TGTGCCTGGCCCGCGCGCTCCTCTGGAAACACCATATATTTT
cdr3_aa: CAWPARSSGNTIYF

v_call: TRBV4-1
clone_size: NA
d_call: TRBD2
j_call: TRBJ2-3
cdr3_nt: TGCGCCAGCAGCTCGCAACCGGGGGTAGCGGGGACCACAGATACGCAGTATTTT
cdr3_aa: CASSSQPGVAGTTDTQYF

v_call: TRBV4-1
clone_size: NA
d_call: TRBD2
j_call: TRBJ2-7
cdr3_nt: TGCGCCAGCAGCCGGATCGGGAGGGCTCACGAGCAGTACTTC
cdr3_aa: CASSRIGRAHEQYF

v_call: TRBV29-1
clone_size: NA
d_call: TRBD1
j_call: TRBJ1-5
cdr3_nt: TGCAGCGTTGTTACGGGACAGGGAGGCCAGCCCCAGCATTTT
cdr3_aa: CSVVTGQGGQPQHF

v_call: TRBV4-1
clone_size: once
d_call: NA
j_call: TRBJ2-7
cdr3_nt: TGCGCCAGCAGCCATCAACGGGCCTTCGAGCAGTACTTC
cdr3_aa: CASSHQRAFEQYF

v_call: TRBV27
clone_size: NA
d_call: NA
j_call: TRBJ1-1
cdr3_nt: TGTGCCAGCGGGGAAGGGCCGAACACTGAAGCTTTCTTT
cdr3_aa: CASGEGPNTEAFF

v_call: TRBV7-6
clone_size: once
d_call: NA
j_call: TRBJ1-4
cdr3_nt: TGTGCCAGCAGCTCTAAGAGGGAGGCAACTAATGAAAAACTGTTTTTT
cdr3_aa: CASSSKREATNEKLFF

v_call: TRBV27
clone_size: NA
d_call: NA
j_call: TRBJ2-7
cdr3_nt: TGTGCCAGCAGTCCGTCCGGCGGGGAAAGCTCCTACGAGCAGTACTTC
cdr3_aa: CASSPSGGESSYEQYF

v_call: TRBV9
clone_size: NA
d_call: NA
j_call: TRBJ2-7
cdr3_nt: TGTGCCAGCAGCGTAGGGGCCGGTTACGAGCAGTACTTC
cdr3_aa: CASSVGAGYEQYF

v_call: TRBV21-1
clone_size: NA
d_call: NA
j_call: TRBJ2-3
cdr3_nt: TGTGCCAACTGGGGAGGCAGCACAGATACGCAGTATTTT
cdr3_aa: CANWGGSTDTQYF

v_call: TRBV27
clone_size: NA
d_call: NA
j_call: TRBJ2-7
cdr3_nt: TGTGCCAGCAGTCCCACGGCATACGAGCAGTACTTC
cdr3_aa: CASSPTAYEQYF

v_call: TRBV19
clone_size: NA
d_call: NA
j_call: TRBJ1-5
cdr3_nt: TGTGCCAGTAGTATACTGTATAGCAATCAGCCCCAGCATTTT
cdr3_aa: CASSILYSNQPQHF

v_call: TRBV7-8
clone_size: NA
d_call: TRBD2
j_call: TRBJ2-1
cdr3_nt: TGTGCCAGCAGCGTATCTAGCGGGAGGACCCCCCATGAGCAGTTCTTC
cdr3_aa: CASSVSSGRTPHEQFF

v_call: TRBV11-2
clone_size: NA
d_call: TRBD1
j_call: TRBJ2-1
cdr3_nt: TGTGCCAGCAGTCTAGACAGGGGGCAGGGAGGCCACAATGAGCAGTTCTTC
cdr3_aa: CASSLDRGQGGHNEQFF

v_call: TRBV27
clone_size: few
d_call: NA
j_call: TRBJ1-1
cdr3_nt: TGTGCCAGCAGTTCCATGAACACTGAAGCTTTCTTT
cdr3_aa: CASSSMNTEAFF

v_call: TRBV4-1
clone_size: few
d_call: NA
j_call: TRBJ1-1
cdr3_nt: TGCGCCAGCAGCCAAGTGGCAGTCCCTGAAGCTTTCTTT
cdr3_aa: CASSQVAVPEAFF